This T cell receptor (beta chain) was observed in a study of human T cells and chemical hapten exposure. Study summary: TCR yield per sample varied, mainly due to pooled library volumes.

Germline values: CDR1 MNHNY, CDR2 SVGAGI (reference sequence). V dropped 6 bases and J dropped 6; count of bases not matched to a gene: 9. The CDR3 loop spans 15 amino acids. Findings and limits, study-wide: Counts of TCRs expanded at PT1 correlated positively with patch test score. Significantly more large CDR3 similarity clusters were formed by expanded TCRs than by controls.

As to time point: patch test 2, 6 weeks after DPC sensitization. Indicated treatment: therapeutic diphenylcyclopropenone sensitization with weekly scalp DPC. The library tagged individual cDNA molecules with unique molecular identifiers. TCRdb independently ran MiXCR on the RACE reads; one entry per CDR3 protein. The sample carries roughly 52,000 distinct CDR3 sequences, 9.5% to 10% recorded once. This clonotype was seen many times. Its antigen is undetermined. The sequence derives from a woman between 45 and 65 years old with alopecia areata. Some clones in this sample may be carry-over from other donors' samples. The input for sequencing was whole blood, taken in connection with sensitization to the hapten diphenylcyclopropenone (DPC). This chain connects TRBV6-6 to TRBJ1-5, with 9 nucleotides matching TRBD1. The CDR3 spells CASSEPTGGGQPQHF. CDR3 bases: TGTGCCAGCAGCGAACCTACAGGGGGCGGTCAGCCCCAGCATTTT.